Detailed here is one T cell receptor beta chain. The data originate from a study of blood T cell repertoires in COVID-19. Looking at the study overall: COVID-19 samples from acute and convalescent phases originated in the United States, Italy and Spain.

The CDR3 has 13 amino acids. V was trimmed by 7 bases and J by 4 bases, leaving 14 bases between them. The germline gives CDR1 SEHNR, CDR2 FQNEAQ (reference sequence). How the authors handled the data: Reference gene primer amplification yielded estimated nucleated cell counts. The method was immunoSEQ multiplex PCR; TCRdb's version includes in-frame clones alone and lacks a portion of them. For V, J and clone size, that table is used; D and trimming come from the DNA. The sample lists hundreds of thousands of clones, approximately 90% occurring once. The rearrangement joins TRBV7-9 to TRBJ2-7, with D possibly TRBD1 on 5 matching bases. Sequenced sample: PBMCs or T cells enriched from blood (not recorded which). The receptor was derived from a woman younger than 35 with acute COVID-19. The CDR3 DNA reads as TGTGCCAGCATCCCGGACAAAGGATACGAGCAGTACTTC. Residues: CASIPDKGYEQYF. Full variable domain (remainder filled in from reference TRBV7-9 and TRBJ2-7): DTGVSQNPRHKITKRGQNVTFRCDPISEHNRLYWYRQTLGQGPEFLTYFQNEAQLEKSRLLSDRFSAERPKGSFSTLEIQRTEQGDSAMYLCASIPDKGYEQYFGPGTRLTVT.